This entry lists 17 T cell receptor beta chains sequenced from one sample in a study of T cell repertoires in cytomegalovirus infection (dated by TCRdb to between 2019 and 2020). The treatment or condition label corresponds to: in vitro stimulation with specific CMV peptide epitopes to enrich CMV-specific T cells. The data were produced on an Illumina HiSeq 1500. TCRdb ran its own pipeline on the public reads, namely fastp trimming at Q25 and MiXCR clone calling, and kept in-frame beta chains. Records with the same CDR3 protein are collapsed into one entry carrying the most frequent genes and DNA. The sample records tens of thousands of distinct CDR3 sequences, less than 20% of which are singletons. About four fifths of the sample is taken by the ten largest. For these receptors, no antigen is known. Sequencing used CD8+ T cells from cultured PBMCs, obtained from culture after CMV antigen stimulation. The source is a human donor in good health (CMV status not recorded). Some clones in this sample may be carry-over from other donors' samples.

This chain joins TRBV6-6 and TRBJ2-5; 11 bases align to TRBD2. From germline, CDR1 is MNHNY and CDR2 SVGAGI (reference sequence). V lost 8 bases to trimming and J lost 4 bases; unmatched junction nucleotides: 6. The CDR3 covers 14 residues. CDR3 nucleotide sequence: TGTGCCAGCGAAAGGACTAGCGGGTCAGAGACCCAGTACTTC. The encoded protein is CASERTSGSETQYF.

In its sample, this clonotype was seen a few times. This rearrangement joins TRBV7-2 to TRBJ2-5; 8 nucleotides match TRBD1. The germline gives CDR1 SGHTA, CDR2 FQGNSA. J gave up 5 bases and V 1 base, and 9 bases lay outside the gene matches. The CDR3 runs 16 residues. This CDR3 reads CASSLGGQAAGETQYF. The CDR3 DNA sequence: TGTGCCAGCAGCTTAGGGGGACAGGCGGCAGGGGAGACCCAGTACTTC.

V gene TRBV7-9 combines with J gene TRBJ2-1; D is uncertain. Deletions cut 5 bases from V and 10 bases from J, with 12 bases between. The germline V gene has CDR1 SEHNR and CDR2 FQNEAQ (reference sequence). The CDR3 has 12 amino acids. CDR3 sequence (DNA): TGTGCCAGCAGCACCGGACGGTGGGAGCAGTTCTTC. This encodes CASSTGRWEQFF.

As to this clonotype: One end of the junction does not line up with germline, which may come from a read error. The genes are TRBV7-7 and TRBJ2-5, with D tentatively TRBD1 (5 bases). The length of the CDR3 is 13 residues. Germline CDR1 reads SSHAT; CDR2 reads FNYEAQ (reference sequence). CDR3 bases: TGTGCTAGCAGCCGCACAGGAACCGAGACCCAGTACTTC. The encoded protein is CASSRTGTETQYF.

The genes are TRBV12-3 or TRBV12-4 and TRBJ1-4; D is ambiguous. The V end lost 2 bases, the J end lost 6 bases, and 13 bases lay between the germline ends. The CDR3 totals 15 residues. CDR3: CASSLSLGDHEKLFF. The DNA of the CDR3 is TGTGCCAGCAGTTTAAGTCTCGGGGATCATGAAAAACTGTTTTTT.

The chain combines TRBV14 with TRBJ1-1; 11 bases are a match to TRBD1. CDR3 length: 15 amino acids. The germline V gene encodes CDR1 SGHDN and CDR2 FVKESK. Trimming took 4 bases from V and 4 from J; bases not matched to a gene: 5. Written as DNA, the CDR3 is TGTGCCAGCAGCCGAAGGACAGGGGGCCCCACTGAAGCTTTCTTT. Translating gives CASSRRTGGPTEAFF.

On this clonotype itself: One junction end does not reproduce the germline sequence, and a read error may be involved. This chain connects TRBV6-1 to TRBJ1-1; D not certain. The CDR3 covers 13 residues. Germline CDR1 is MNHNS and CDR2 is SASEGT. This CDR3 is CASCEALNTEAFF. The CDR3 DNA reads as TGTGCCAGCTGTGAAGCATTGAACACTGAAGCTTTCTTT.

This clonotype showed up just a few times. V is TRBV7-2 and J is TRBJ2-7, with TRBD1 matching over 9 bases. J was trimmed by 6 bases and V by 5 bases; bases with no gene match: 8. This CDR3 has 14 residues. Germline loops: CDR1 SGHTA, CDR2 FQGNSA. CDR3 sequence reads: CASSARDRGTEQYF. The CDR3 DNA follows: TGTGCCAGCAGCGCCCGAGACAGGGGGACCGAGCAGTACTTC.

The chain employs TRBV11-2 and TRBJ1-1; D call uncertain. The CDR3 runs 13 residues. V was shortened by 1 base and J by 2 bases, with 5 bases between the two germline ends. Germline loops: CDR1 SGHAT, CDR2 FQNNGV. CDR3 residues: CASSLGYNTEAFF. The CDR3 region has the DNA TGTGCCAGCAGCTTAGGGTACAACACTGAAGCTTTCTTT.

Only a few counts were recorded for this clonotype. The chain uses TRBV7-6 and TRBJ2-5, with TRBD2 matching over 8 bases. The CDR3 has 16 residues. V shed 3 bases and J 0 bases; nucleotides not matched to a gene: 6. Per the germline V gene, CDR1 is SGHVS and CDR2 is FNYEAQ. The CDR3 sequence is CASSLKAGEYQETQYF. The CDR3 nucleotides are TGTGCCAGCAGCTTGAAAGCGGGGGAGTACCAAGAGACCCAGTACTTC.

This clonotype was detected a few times. The chain joins TRBV27 to TRBJ1-5; D remains unclear. Germline CDR1 is MNHEY and CDR2 is SMNVEV (reference sequence). CDR3 length: 15 residues. V was cut by 3 bases and J by 2 bases, with 11 bases left in between. Here the CDR3 reads CASSFGTSGNQPQHF. For the CDR3, the DNA is TGTGCCAGCAGTTTCGGTACCAGTGGCAATCAGCCCCAGCATTTT.

This clonotype has only a few counts. The V and J genes are TRBV12-3 or TRBV12-4 and TRBJ1-4; 8 positions agree with TRBD1. The CDR3 runs to 15 residues. V was pared by 5 bases and J by 10 bases, with 12 bases of the junction left unmatched. The CDR3 protein is CASSDPTGARVKLFF. The DNA for the CDR3 is TGTGCCAGCAGTGATCCGACAGGGGCTAGGGTAAAACTGTTTTTT.

Comment on this clonotype: With a much larger clone just one base away, this may be a read error. The V gene is TRBV7-9, the J gene TRBJ2-1, with D tentatively TRBD2 (5 bases). Per germline, CDR1 SEHNR and CDR2 FQNEAQ (reference sequence). V was clipped by 5 bases and J by 11 bases, with 19 bases between them. There are 14 residues in the CDR3. The CDR3 nucleotides are TGTGCCAGCAGCCCCAGCGGAGCCGGAAATCAGCAGTTCTTC. This translates into CASSPSGAGNQQFF.

This chain joins TRBV12-3 or TRBV12-4 and TRBJ2-1; TRBD2 is a possible D gene (7 bases). Trimming stripped 1 base from V and 7 bases from J, with 14 bases between. This CDR3 has 15 residues. The DNA for the CDR3 is TGTGCCAGCAGTTTAGTCGGGGGGCCGCTGAATGAGCAGTTCTTC. Protein sequence: CASSLVGGPLNEQFF.

The chain combines TRBV7-6 with TRBJ1-1; TRBD1 agrees at 7 bases. The length of the CDR3 is 15 residues. Losses at the gene ends were 1 base for V and 5 bases for J; bases not matched to a gene: 7. CDR1 SGHVS and CDR2 FNYEAQ come from the germline V gene. The CDR3 nucleotides are TGTGCCAGCAGCTTAGAAGGGACAGTGAGGACTGAAGCTTTCTTT. Protein product: CASSLEGTVRTEAFF.

This clonotype was observed a handful of times. The chain is built from TRBV5-6 and TRBJ2-1; D uncertain. The CDR3 runs 15 residues. Per the germline V gene, CDR1 is SGHDT and CDR2 is YYEEEE. Between the trimmed V and J ends, which lost 4 bases and 3 bases, there was a span of 14 bases. CDR3 amino acids: CASSPGLTNYNEQFF. The CDR3 nucleotides are TGTGCCAGCAGCCCCGGATTAACCAACTACAATGAGCAGTTCTTC.

The gene calls are TRBV12-5 and TRBJ2-1, with no clear D. This CDR3 is built from 11 residues. Germline assignment: CDR1 LGHNT and CDR2 FRNRAP. Deletions cut 5 bases from V and 4 bases from J, with 3 bases between. This CDR3 reads CASGPYNEQFF. CDR3 nucleotide sequence: TGTGCTAGTGGTCCGTACAATGAGCAGTTCTTC.